This TCR beta chain was sequenced during a study of cytomegalovirus exposure and HLA in healthy donors. At the level of the study: Both the roughly 120 validation repertoires and the roughly 640 first-cohort repertoires used the same platform, as reported by a later analysis.

Study findings and constraints: Specific recognition of CMV antigens was confirmed in vitro for a few chains (all CMV-associated). TCR sequences were mostly rare, though some public TCRs occurred in many donors.

Sequencing was performed with immunoSEQ multiplex PCR; in TCRdb, only in-frame clones are kept and a portion is missing. Of about 360,000 clones in the sample, 80% to 90% were seen once. For this clone: Its antigen remains unknown.

This TCR was recovered from a woman under 30 in good health and CMV-seronegative. Sequences were obtained from PBMCs.

The CDR3 bases are TGTGCCAGCAGCCCACGAGCTTATACAGAGACCCAGTACTTC. Amino acids: CASSPRAYTETQYF. The V gene is TRBV7-8, the J gene TRBJ2-5; unclear D gene. CDR1 SGHVS and CDR2 FQNEAQ come from the germline V gene. The CDR3 is 14 residues long. V lost 5 bases and J lost 4, with 14 bases in between.